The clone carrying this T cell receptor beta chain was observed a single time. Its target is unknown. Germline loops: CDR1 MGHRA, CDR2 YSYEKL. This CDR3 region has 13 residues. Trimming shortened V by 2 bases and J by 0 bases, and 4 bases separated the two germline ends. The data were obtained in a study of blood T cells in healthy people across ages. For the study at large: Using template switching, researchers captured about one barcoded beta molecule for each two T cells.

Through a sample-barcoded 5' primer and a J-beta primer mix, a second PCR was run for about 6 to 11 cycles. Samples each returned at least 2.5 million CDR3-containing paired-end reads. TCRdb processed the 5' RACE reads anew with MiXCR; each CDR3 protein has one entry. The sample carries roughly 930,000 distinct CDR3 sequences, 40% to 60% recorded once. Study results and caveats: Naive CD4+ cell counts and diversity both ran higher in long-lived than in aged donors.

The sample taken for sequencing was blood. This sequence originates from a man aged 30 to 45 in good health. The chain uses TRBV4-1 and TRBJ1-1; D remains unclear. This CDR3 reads CASSQQLNTEAFF. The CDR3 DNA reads TGCGCCAGCAGCCAACAGTTGAACACTGAAGCTTTCTTT.